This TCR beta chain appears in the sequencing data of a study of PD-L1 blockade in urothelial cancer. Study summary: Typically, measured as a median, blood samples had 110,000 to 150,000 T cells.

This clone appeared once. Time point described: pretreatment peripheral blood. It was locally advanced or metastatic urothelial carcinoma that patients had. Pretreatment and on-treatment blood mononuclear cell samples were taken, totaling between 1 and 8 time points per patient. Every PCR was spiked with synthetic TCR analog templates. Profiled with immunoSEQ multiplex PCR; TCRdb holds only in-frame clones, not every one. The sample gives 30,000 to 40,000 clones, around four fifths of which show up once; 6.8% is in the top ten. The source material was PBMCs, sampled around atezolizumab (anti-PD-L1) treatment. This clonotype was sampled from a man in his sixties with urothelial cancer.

This CDR3 is CASSEARVGQPQHF. CDR3 nucleotides: TGTGCCAGCAGTGAAGCGCGGGTTGGCCAGCCCCAGCATTTT. The genes are TRBV6-1 and TRBJ1-5; D is undetermined. Germline V gives CDR1 MNHNS, CDR2 SASEGT. The CDR3 covers 14 residues. The V end was cut by 0 bases, the J end by 7 bases, with 10 bases between.